This TCR beta chain was retrieved from a study of blood T cell repertoires in COVID-19. Study-level background: Acute-phase and convalescent COVID-19 samples originated in the United States, Italy and Spain. Sample material is recorded as cDNA or gDNA derived from T cells, B-cell-depleted T cells, or PBMCs.

This CDR3 comprises 14 residues. Germline V lookup: CDR1 SGHTA, CDR2 FQGNSA. V lost 3 bases, J lost 7 bases, and 3 bases stayed unmatched. Per the authors' pipeline: Estimation of nucleated cell counts relied on the amplification of reference gene primers. Sequenced by immunoSEQ multiplex PCR; TCRdb stores in-frame clones only, minus some. V, J and clone size were drawn from that table, and D and trimming were deduced from the DNA. In the table there are under 95,000 clones, more than 75% of which are singletons. Sequencing was done on a sample of peripheral blood. The chain is built from TRBV7-2 and TRBJ2-2; 9 bases align to TRBD1. This sequence originates from a woman of 80 years or more with acute or convalescent COVID-19. CDR3 region: CASSFGQGNGELFF. The CDR3 DNA reads as TGTGCCAGCAGCTTCGGACAGGGGAACGGGGAGCTGTTTTTT.